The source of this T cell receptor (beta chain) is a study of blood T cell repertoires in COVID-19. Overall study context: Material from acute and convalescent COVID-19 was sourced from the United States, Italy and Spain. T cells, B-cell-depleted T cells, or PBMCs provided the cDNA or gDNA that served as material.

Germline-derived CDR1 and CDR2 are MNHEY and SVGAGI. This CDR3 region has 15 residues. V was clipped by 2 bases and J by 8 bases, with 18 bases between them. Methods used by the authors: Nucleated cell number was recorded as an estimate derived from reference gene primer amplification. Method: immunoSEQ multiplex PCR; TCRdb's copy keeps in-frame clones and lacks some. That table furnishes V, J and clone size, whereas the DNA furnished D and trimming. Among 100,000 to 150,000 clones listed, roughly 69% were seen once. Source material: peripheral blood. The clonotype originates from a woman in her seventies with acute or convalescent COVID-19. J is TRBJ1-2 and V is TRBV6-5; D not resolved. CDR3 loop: CASSYAPWAGGGYTF. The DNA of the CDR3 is TGTGCCAGCAGTTACGCCCCTTGGGCAGGAGGGGGCTACACCTTC.